The 27 T cell receptor beta chains given below trace back to one sample, sequenced in a study of T cells in narcolepsy. Data came from immunoSEQ multiplex PCR; TCRdb stores just in-frame clones and leaves some out. The table has about 32,000 clones, roughly 90% seen once; the top ten hold over 0.8%. Sample: CD45RA- memory CD4+ T cells from PBMCs. The receptors shown here come from a human donor with narcolepsy.

The chain has TRBV20-1 and TRBJ2-7; tentatively, D is TRBD1 or TRBD2 (5 bases each). Germline V lookup: CDR1 DFQATT, CDR2 SNEGSKA (reference sequence). This CDR3 has 11 amino acids. Trimming shortened V by 5 bases and J by 5 bases, and 10 bases separated the two germline ends. The CDR3 spells CSAEGPHEQYF. The CDR3 DNA is TGCAGTGCTGAGGGGCCCCACGAGCAGTACTTC.

The chain joins TRBV18 to TRBJ2-5; 7 nucleotides line up with TRBD2. With 3 bases clipped from V and 3 bases from J, the junction kept 4 bases outside the gene matches. This CDR3 has 14 amino acids. Looked up from germline, CDR1 is KGHSH and CDR2 is LQKENI. The CDR3 DNA follows: TGTGCCAGCTCACCGCGGCGGGAGAAAGAGACCCAGTACTTC. Protein: CASSPRREKETQYF.

This clone was detected a few times. The CDR3 region is CASNWEGRGNEQFF. The CDR3, as DNA: TGTGCCAGCAATTGGGAGGGCCGGGGAAATGAGCAGTTCTTC. The chain links TRBV6-1 to TRBJ2-1, with 7 bases lining up with TRBD2. The V segment lost 7 bases and the J segment 7 bases; nucleotides outside the gene matches: 10. The CDR3 has 14 amino acids. Per germline, CDR1 MNHNS and CDR2 SASEGT.

This clone was seen a single time. The chain combines TRBV27 with TRBJ1-5, with TRBD1 identical over 7 bases. V shed 3 bases and J 2 bases; nucleotides not matched to a gene: 4. The CDR3 sequence is 15 residues long. Germline CDR1 MNHEY, CDR2 SMNVEV (reference sequence). Here the CDR3 reads CASSFQGGGNQPQHF. In nucleotides, the CDR3 is TGTGCCAGCAGTTTCCAAGGGGGCGGCAATCAGCCCCAGCATTTT.

This chain links TRBV28 with TRBJ2-7; 7 bases agree with TRBD1. Trimming at V came to 5 bases and at J to 3 bases, leaving 10 bases not matched to a gene. Per the germline V gene, CDR1 is MDHEN and CDR2 is SYDVKM. This CDR3 comprises 15 residues. CDR3 sequence: CASSLDRVGGYEQYF. The CDR3 DNA reads as TGTGCCAGCAGTCTAGACAGGGTAGGTGGCTACGAGCAGTACTTC. Combining the CDR3 with reference TRBV28 and TRBJ2-7 gives the whole variable domain DVKVTQSSRYLVKRTGEKVFLECVQDMDHENMFWYRQDPGLGLRLIYFSYDVKMKEKGDIPEGYSVSREKKERFSLILESASTNQTSMYLCASSLDRVGGYEQYFGPGTRLTVT.

The sample holds one count of this clone. This chain joins TRBV6-5 and TRBJ2-1; tentatively, D is TRBD2 (7 bases). This CDR3 spans 16 amino acids. The ends were cut back, 0 bases at V and 8 bases at J, with 17 bases in the middle. Germline assignment: CDR1 MNHEY and CDR2 SVGAGI. The CDR3 DNA follows: TGTGCCAGCAGTTACTCTAGACGGGGGGCGCGGGATGAGCAGTTCTTC. Protein sequence: CASSYSRRGARDEQFF.

CDR3 DNA sequence: TGTGCCAGCAGTTATCACCGGGATTATAATTCACCCCTCCACTTT. Its translation is CASSYHRDYNSPLHF. This chain joins TRBV2 and TRBJ1-6, with D unclear. The CDR3 consists of 15 residues. In germline, CDR1 is SNHLY, CDR2 FYNNEI. Trimming pared 5 bases from V and 4 bases from J, leaving 12 bases between.

The chain couples TRBV7-9 to TRBJ2-2; D may be TRBD1 (5 bases). The CDR3 length is 14 residues. The V and J ends lost 8 bases and 3 bases respectively, with 13 bases between them. CDR1 is SEHNR, CDR2 FQNEAQ, per germline (reference sequence). The CDR3 bases are TGTGCCAGCGGATTAACAGGCTACACCGGGGAGCTGTTTTTT. It is translated as CASGLTGYTGELFF.

The chain has TRBV7-2 and TRBJ2-7; no reliable D call. V was clipped by 5 bases and J by 0 bases, with 5 bases between them. Germline V lookup: CDR1 SGHTA, CDR2 FQGNSA. The CDR3 spans 12 residues. The CDR3 loop is CASSRTSYEQYF. The CDR3 region has the DNA TGTGCCAGCAGCAGGACCTCCTACGAGCAGTACTTC.

The chain carries TRBV9 and TRBJ2-1, with D perhaps TRBD2 (6 bases). CDR1 is SGDLS and CDR2 is YYNGEE in the germline V gene. The CDR3 has 15 amino acids. The V and J ends lost 3 bases and 2 bases respectively, with 12 bases between them. DNA for the CDR3: TGTGCCAGCAGCGCCCCTGGCGGGGCCTACAATGAGCAGTTCTTC. Amino acids: CASSAPGGAYNEQFF.

The V call is TRBV11-3, the J call TRBJ1-1, with 7 bases matching TRBD1. The CDR3 covers 13 residues. Germline trimming cut 4 bases from V and 7 bases from J; bases unmatched to any gene: 6. Per the germline V gene, CDR1 is SGHNT and CDR2 is YENEEA. This CDR3 reads CASSSPRTGEAFF. The CDR3 DNA follows: TGTGCCAGCAGCTCCCCCAGGACAGGTGAAGCTTTCTTT.

This clone has a single count. The rearrangement links TRBV2 to TRBJ2-2; 8 bases map to TRBD1. The CDR3 has 15 residues. Germline CDR1 reads SNHLY; CDR2 reads FYNNEI. The V segment lost 1 base and the J segment 5 bases; nucleotides outside the gene matches: 3. The CDR3 DNA reads as TGTGCCAGCAGTGAAGGGACAGGGAGAACCGGGGAGCTGTTTTTT. This encodes CASSEGTGRTGELFF.

This clone occurred once. The V and J genes are TRBV13 and TRBJ2-7; unclear D gene. CDR3 length: 11 amino acids. Trimming left V 8 bases short and J 0 bases short, with 5 bases between. Per the germline V gene, CDR1 is PRHDT and CDR2 is FYEKMQ (reference sequence). The CDR3 DNA follows: TGTGCCAGCGGGGACTCCTACGAGCAGTACTTC. It specifies CASGDSYEQYF.

The chain combines TRBV28 with TRBJ2-1, with TRBD2 identical over 12 bases. CDR3 length: 15 amino acids. The germline V gene encodes CDR1 MDHEN and CDR2 SYDVKM. V lost 5 bases, J lost 12 bases, and 11 bases stayed unmatched. The CDR3 nucleotides read TGTGCCAGCAGTCTGGCGACTAGCGGGAGATGGGGGCAGTTCTTC. It encodes CASSLATSGRWGQFF.

The rearrangement uses TRBV18 and TRBJ2-7, with a possible D match to TRBD1 (5 bases). Germline CDR1 KGHSH, CDR2 LQKENI. The ends were cut back, 4 bases at V and 0 bases at J, with 10 bases in the middle. This CDR3 is built from 14 residues. The chain's CDR3 is CASSLQDTSYEQYF. The CDR3 nucleotides are TGTGCCAGCTCACTACAGGACACCTCCTACGAGCAGTACTTC.

The chain uses TRBV5-1 and TRBJ1-4; no firm D call. Germline CDR1 and CDR2: SGHRS and YFSETQ. V shed 3 bases and J shed 8 bases, with 14 bases lying between them. CDR3 size: 14 residues. The CDR3 DNA reads TGCGCCAGCAGCTCGGGCCTATCGGGAGAAAAACTGTTTTTT. Its protein product is CASSSGLSGEKLFF.

J is TRBJ2-1 and V is TRBV7-9; D is undetermined. The V gene lost 4 bases and the J gene lost 6 bases, with 16 bases spanning the gap. This CDR3 has 15 residues. The germline V gene encodes CDR1 SEHNR and CDR2 FQNEAQ (reference sequence). Written as DNA, the CDR3 is TGTGCCAGCAGCTATGCAGCTATAGACGCCAATGAGCAGTTCTTC. Its translation is CASSYAAIDANEQFF.

The J gene is TRBJ2-5, the V gene TRBV5-5; 8 positions agree with TRBD1. This CDR3 has 15 amino acids. Germline CDR1 is SGHKS and CDR2 is YYEKEE (reference sequence). The trim removed 4 bases at V and 4 bases at J, leaving 9 bases unmatched. The CDR3 coding sequence is TGTGCCAGCAGCCCACATCAGGACAGGGCAGAGACCCAGTACTTC. Its translation is CASSPHQDRAETQYF.

The rearrangement links TRBV27 to TRBJ1-2; D uncertain. The CDR3 runs 14 residues. V dropped 3 bases and J dropped 2 bases, with 10 bases sitting between them. Per germline, CDR1 MNHEY and CDR2 SMNVEV (reference sequence). The CDR3: CASSFDRRNYGYTF. For the CDR3, the DNA is TGTGCCAGCAGTTTCGATAGGAGAAACTATGGCTACACCTTC.

The genes are TRBV7-2 and TRBJ1-2; 9 bases line up with TRBD1. This CDR3 contains 14 residues. Germline V gives CDR1 SGHTA, CDR2 FQGNSA. Trimming cost V 2 bases and J 8 bases; bases outside gene matches: 6. In DNA form, the CDR3 reads TGTGCCAGCAGCTTACAGACAGGGGGTGGCGGCTACACCTTC. It yields the protein CASSLQTGGGGYTF.

V gene TRBV4-3 combines with J gene TRBJ1-2, with D unclear. The germline CDR1 and CDR2 sequences are LGHNA and YSLEER. This CDR3 contains 13 residues. V lost 3 bases and J 8 bases, leaving 13 bases between the germline ends. This CDR3 reads CASSQGALDGYTF. The CDR3 DNA follows: TGCGCCAGCAGCCAGGGCGCCTTGGACGGCTACACCTTC.

The chain recombines TRBV28 with TRBJ1-4; 8 bases map to TRBD1. The V gene's germline CDR1 is MDHEN and CDR2 SYDVKM. The V gene end was trimmed by 10 bases and the J gene end by 4 bases; junction bases not matched to a gene: 8. This CDR3 region has 14 residues. The CDR3 spells CAIQGAGSNEKLFF. CDR3 bases: TGTGCCATCCAGGGGGCTGGTAGTAATGAAAAACTGTTTTTT. Complete variable domain (other parts from reference TRBV28 and TRBJ1-4): DVKVTQSSRYLVKRTGEKVFLECVQDMDHENMFWYRQDPGLGLRLIYFSYDVKMKEKGDIPEGYSVSREKKERFSLILESASTNQTSMYLCAIQGAGSNEKLFFGSGTQLSVL.

This chain links TRBV2 with TRBJ2-1; D is undetermined. The CDR3 covers 11 residues. Germline lookup yields CDR1 SNHLY and CDR2 FYNNEI. Trimming removed 7 bases from V and 7 bases from J, with 8 bases in between. CDR3 protein: CASTMENEQFF. The DNA for the CDR3 is TGTGCCAGCACAATGGAGAATGAGCAGTTCTTC.

The gene calls are TRBV6-5 and TRBJ1-2; unclear D gene. Looked up from germline, CDR1 is MNHEY and CDR2 is SVGAGI. With 0 bases removed from V and 14 bases from J, the gap between germline ends came to 22 bases. This CDR3 region has 15 residues. The chain's CDR3 is CASSYSSTGAKSYTF. In DNA form, the CDR3 reads TGTGCCAGCAGTTACTCGTCCACCGGAGCTAAATCGTATACCTTC.

As for this clone: The same CDR3 can be traced to other DNA sequences in this sample. The chain is built from TRBV7-2 and TRBJ2-5; 7 bases align to TRBD2. The trim removed 2 bases at V and 5 bases at J, leaving 8 bases unmatched. Germline assignment: CDR1 SGHTA and CDR2 FQGNSA. The CDR3 runs to 15 residues. The CDR3 spells CASSLMAGEGETQYF. In DNA form, the CDR3 reads TGTGCCAGCAGCTTAATGGCGGGAGAGGGTGAGACCCAGTACTTC.

This sequence joins TRBV28 and TRBJ1-5, with D maybe TRBD1 (5 bases). Per germline, CDR1 MDHEN and CDR2 SYDVKM. The CDR3 is 14 residues long. Trimming took off 4 bases at V and 7 bases at J, with 14 bases between the two ends. CDR3 coding DNA: TGTGCCAGCAGTTCTCCAGGGAAGGCCCAGCCCCAGCATTTT. Its translation is CASSSPGKAQPQHF.

The count of this clone is one. V is TRBV18 and J is TRBJ2-5; TRBD1 matches 9 bases. This CDR3 contains 16 residues. Germline-derived CDR1 and CDR2 are KGHSH and LQKENI. The ends lost 2 bases at V and 4 bases at J; junction bases unmatched: 8. The CDR3 coding sequence is TGTGCCAGCTCACCAGGCTCGGGACAGGGAGTAGAGACCCAGTACTTC. The encoded protein is CASSPGSGQGVETQYF. Combining the CDR3 with reference TRBV18 and TRBJ2-5 gives the whole variable domain NAGVMQNPRHLVRRRGQEARLRCSPMKGHSHVYWYRQLPEEGLKFMVYLQKENIIDESGMPKERFSAEFPKEGPSILRIQQVVRGDSAAYFCASSPGSGQGVETQYFGPGTRLLVL.